These 19 T cell receptor beta chains share one sample of origin, sequenced in a study of OX40 agonist ivuxolimab in advanced cancers. Assay used: immunoSEQ multiplex PCR; TCRdb lists only in-frame clones, some missing. The sample consists of under 8,500 clones, around 75% of them appearing once. Material: CD4+ or CD8+ T cells sorted from blood, obtained in a trial of the OX40 agonist ivuxolimab. These receptor sequences come from an adult with an advanced solid tumor such as melanoma, head and neck, liver or kidney cancer.

By sample share, this clone is medium-sized (0.01 to 0.1%). The rearrangement uses TRBV6-1 and TRBJ2-7; TRBD2 matches at 8 bases. Germline CDR1 is MNHNS and CDR2 is SASEGT. The CDR3 sequence is 15 residues long. V lost 2 bases to trimming and J lost 1 base; unmatched junction nucleotides: 4. In nucleotides, the CDR3 is TGTGCCAGCAGTGAACGGGCGGGGGGTTCCTACGAGCAGTACTTC. Translation gives CASSERAGGSYEQYF.

This clone has a handful of counts. This chain links TRBV15 with TRBJ1-2; D may be TRBD1 (6 bases). CDR3 length: 13 amino acids. Trimming removed 1 base from V and 6 bases from J, with 9 bases in between. The germline CDR1 and CDR2 sequences are LNHNV and YYDKDF (reference sequence). CDR3 in amino acids: CATSRVGGDGYTF. Written as DNA, the CDR3 is TGTGCCACCAGCAGAGTGGGGGGCGATGGCTACACCTTC.

The rearrangement joins TRBV11-3 to TRBJ2-7; TRBD2 might be the D (6 bases). The CDR3 is made up of 14 amino acids. V shed 5 bases and J shed 4 bases, with 15 bases lying between them. Per the germline V gene, CDR1 is SGHNT and CDR2 is YENEEA. The CDR3 bases are TGTGCCAGCAGCCCCCTCGGGGGTACGTACGAGCAGTACTTC. Its translation: CASSPLGGTYEQYF.

The rearrangement links TRBV6-5 to TRBJ2-1, with D possibly TRBD2 on 5 matching bases. The CDR3 is 14 residues long. CDR1 MNHEY and CDR2 SVGAGI come from the germline V gene. Trimming left V 4 bases short and J 4 bases short, with 11 bases between. The CDR3 nucleotides read TGTGCCAGCAGTTCGCCTAGCAGGTACAATGAGCAGTTCTTC. It specifies CASSSPSRYNEQFF.

This sequence joins TRBV19 and TRBJ1-2, with 8 bases identical to TRBD1. Trimming at V came to 0 bases and at J to 5 bases, leaving 11 bases not matched to a gene. CDR3 size: 17 residues. Per germline, CDR1 LNHDA and CDR2 SQIVND (reference sequence). CDR3: CASSIDLSTGVRYGYTF. The CDR3 coding sequence is TGTGCCAGTAGTATAGATCTATCGACAGGGGTCCGGTATGGCTACACCTTC.

Only a few counts were recorded for this clone. V gene TRBV5-1 combines with J gene TRBJ1-5, with 8 bases that match TRBD1. The CDR3 consists of 15 residues. Germline lookup yields CDR1 SGHRS and CDR2 YFSETQ. J lost 4 bases, V lost 4 bases, and 7 bases had no gene match. The CDR3 loop reads CASSDTGGWNQPQHF. For the CDR3, the DNA is TGCGCCAGCAGCGACACAGGGGGTTGGAATCAGCCCCAGCATTTT.

This clone was seen a single time. This specimen includes other DNA sequences encoding the same CDR3. The V call is TRBV27, the J call TRBJ1-1, with D possibly TRBD1 on 5 matching bases. Between the trimmed V and J ends, which lost 2 bases and 5 bases, there was a span of 9 bases. The germline CDR1 and CDR2 sequences are MNHEY and SMNVEV (reference sequence). The CDR3 extends over 13 amino acids. CDR3: CASSLGGITEAFF. The CDR3 bases are TGTGCCAGCAGTTTAGGGGGGATAACTGAAGCTTTCTTT.

The chain links TRBV27 to TRBJ1-2; D perhaps matches TRBD1 (5 bases). Looked up from germline, CDR1 is MNHEY and CDR2 is SMNVEV (reference sequence). V lost 1 base and J 4 bases, leaving 10 bases between the germline ends. The CDR3 loop spans 14 amino acids. In DNA form, the CDR3 reads TGTGCCAGCAGTTTATTGGGGGATACCTATGGCTACACCTTC. Its protein product is CASSLLGDTYGYTF.

CDR3: CASSQDFDSGGVDTQYF. The CDR3 nucleotides are TGCGCCAGCAGCCAAGATTTTGATAGCGGGGGGGTGGATACGCAGTATTTT. This chain links TRBV4-3 with TRBJ2-3; 11 bases are a match to TRBD2. Germline CDR1 and CDR2: LGHNA and YSLEER. The J segment lost 6 bases and the V segment lost 0 bases, leaving 8 bases of the junction unmatched. There are 17 residues in the CDR3.

This chain joins TRBV7-6 and TRBJ1-2; no clear D. The V and J ends lost 8 bases and 4 bases respectively, with 14 bases between them. The CDR3 contains 13 residues. The germline V gene encodes CDR1 SGHVS and CDR2 FNYEAQ. The CDR3 here is CASGPPDIYGYTF. The CDR3, as DNA: TGTGCCAGCGGCCCCCCAGACATCTATGGCTACACCTTC.

This chain joins TRBV5-1 and TRBJ1-1; D remains ambiguous. The length of the CDR3 is 15 residues. CDR1 and CDR2 from the germline V gene are SGHRS and YFSETQ. V lost 0 bases to trimming and J lost 4 bases, with 13 bases between them. CDR3 loop: CASSLGFEEVTEAFF. The CDR3 DNA follows: TGCGCCAGCAGCTTGGGGTTTGAGGAAGTCACTGAAGCTTTCTTT.

CDR3 DNA sequence: TGTGCCAGTAGTATAGGGCAGGGGAATGAGCAGTTCTTC. This sequence encodes CASSIGQGNEQFF. The chain uses TRBV19 and TRBJ2-1; D is perhaps TRBD1 (6 bases). In germline, CDR1 is LNHDA, CDR2 SQIVND (reference sequence). V was trimmed by 1 base and J by 7 bases, leaving 8 bases between them. The CDR3 extends over 13 amino acids.

Only one count was recorded for this clone. This sequence joins TRBV7-9 and TRBJ1-1; 8 bases agree with TRBD1. CDR3 length: 14 amino acids. With 5 bases clipped from V and 4 bases from J, the junction kept 6 bases outside the gene matches. Germline CDR1 reads SEHNR; CDR2 reads FQNEAQ (reference sequence). CDR3 sequence (DNA): TGTGCCAGCAGCCTCCACGACAGGGGCACTGAAGCTTTCTTT. Translation gives CASSLHDRGTEAFF.

The rearrangement links TRBV27 to TRBJ1-5; D gene uncertain. Deletions cut 2 bases from V and 0 bases from J, with 5 bases between. This CDR3 has 14 amino acids. CDR1 and CDR2 from the germline V gene are MNHEY and SMNVEV (reference sequence). The DNA for the CDR3 is TGTGCCAGCAGTTTACATGTTAGCAATCAGCCCCAGCATTTT. Its translation is CASSLHVSNQPQHF.

The chain is built from TRBV7-9 and TRBJ2-5; 7 bases match TRBD2. V gave up 3 bases and J gave up 7 bases; unmatched junction bases: 2. The CDR3 has 12 residues. CDR1 is SEHNR, CDR2 FQNEAQ, per germline (reference sequence). The CDR3 bases are TGTGCCAGCAGCTTGGGAGGGACGACCCAGTACTTC. Translated: CASSLGGTTQYF.

J is TRBJ1-4 and V is TRBV7-9; D ambiguous. This CDR3 has 13 residues. Per the germline V gene, CDR1 is SEHNR and CDR2 is FQNEAQ (reference sequence). V was shortened by 2 bases and J by 6 bases, with 7 bases between the two germline ends. In nucleotides, the CDR3 is TGTGCCAGCAGCTTACCCTTGGATGAAAAACTGTTTTTT. This sequence encodes CASSLPLDEKLFF.

The CDR3: CASSPIGGETQYF. The DNA of the CDR3 is TGTGCCAGCAGCCCCATTGGGGGAGAGACCCAGTACTTC. The chain uses TRBV9 and TRBJ2-5; tentatively, D is TRBD1 or TRBD2 (5 bases each). The CDR3 covers 13 residues. Germline V gene sequence: CDR1 SGDLS, CDR2 YYNGEE. V dropped 4 bases and J dropped 4 bases, with 11 bases sitting between them.

This clone was detected only a few times. The chain is built from TRBV6-4 and TRBJ2-3; D is unclear. The germline V and J ends were trimmed by 2 bases and 1 base, with 7 bases remaining between them. CDR1 and CDR2 from the germline V gene are MRHNA and SNTAGT. The CDR3 extends over 14 amino acids. Here the CDR3 reads CASSDKGGTDTQYF. Written as DNA, the CDR3 is TGTGCCAGCAGTGACAAGGGTGGCACAGATACGCAGTATTTT.

CDR3 residues: CASSLGQGASNEQYF. The CDR3 region has the DNA TGTGCCAGCAGCTTAGGCCAGGGGGCCTCGAACGAGCAGTACTTC. The chain links TRBV7-9 to TRBJ2-7, with 8 bases lining up with TRBD1. The CDR3 extends over 15 amino acids. The V gene end was trimmed by 1 base and the J gene end by 5 bases; junction bases not matched to a gene: 7. Germline V lookup: CDR1 SEHNR, CDR2 FQNEAQ (reference sequence).